This TCR beta chain was retrieved from a study of graft-versus-host responses after intestinal transplantation (dated by TCRdb to about 2021). The study in broad terms: The transplants that recipients got were multivisceral, liver-intestinal, or isolated intestinal. Every recipient was given anti-thymocyte globulin induction, followed by around three years of maintenance tacrolimus and steroids. After intestinal transplantation, graft-versus-host and host-versus-graft alloreactive T cell clones were followed in the graft, circulation and bone marrow using bulk TCR-beta CDR3 sequencing. Alloreactive clones were identified by sequencing pre-transplant mixed lymphocyte reaction products and comparing these products with unstimulated pre-transplant donor and recipient T cells. The cohort enrolled 20 to 30 intestinal transplant recipients including one retransplant, and a few patients lacking pretransplant specimens were excluded. Donor T cell macrochimerism was defined as a peak of at least 4% donor T cells among recipient peripheral blood mononuclear cells. Rather than being sequenced by the commercial service, samples from a few later patients were sequenced in-house on an Illumina MiSeq and processed with MiXCR.

Receptor amplification or capture employed the immunoSEQ multiplex PCR assay. For most patients, high-throughput TCR-beta CDR3 sequencing of genomic DNA was performed by Adaptive Biotechnologies. As for the original processing: TCR sequencing data for some 19 patients were retrieved from Adaptive's ImmunoSEQ software; a few other patients were processed with MiXCR and VDJtools. CDR3 nucleotide sequences shared between donor and recipient were removed because their origin could not be assigned. Alloreactive clones required at least 2-fold expansion over unstimulated cells and minimum CFSE-low frequency of 0.002% (template counts) or 0.001% (read counts). Mappable clones were those detected in sequenced pre-transplant spleen, lymph node, or MLR CFSE-low populations of the donor or recipient. The cumulative frequency of alloreactive clones was calculated as a percentage of all sequences, weighted by copy number. TCRdb stores this immuneACCESS table with in-frame sequences only. Part of the clones is absent; in the studies checked, under half of the shortfall reflects unresolved V genes, and no reason is known for the rest. V, J and clone size reflect that table, while D and trimming were determined from the DNA. The sample yields tens of thousands of clones; about 88% were counted once. The ten largest clones capture under 6.5% of the sample.

The investigation overall reported the following: GvH clones were detected in recipient bone marrow, and some of these GvH clones were observed earlier in ileal mucosa or blood, consistent with an intestinal mucosal origin. Peak levels of circulating GvH clones were associated with declines in HvG clones early after transplant. The conclusions were limited by the relatively low number and heterogeneity of the intestinal transplant patients. In the allografts of patients with donor T cell macrochimerism, GvH to HvG T cell clonal ratios were high.

Counted from cysteine to phenylalanine, this CDR3 has 13 amino acids. The sequence is cut down to CDR3 DNA, 39 bases in frame from base 1. As encoded in the germline V gene (reference sequence), CDR1 is MNHEY while CDR2 is SMNVEV. V loses 3 bases of germline sequence and J loses 3 bases, and the interval between the two ends is 8 bases. In the first month after transplant, blood samples were collected up to 4 times, and after that at least monthly when available. For this clone: Its binding antigen is unknown. No base qualities exist here, and no much larger clone lies one base off it.

This chain joins TRBV27 to TRBJ1-2, with the D gene not confidently named. The sample here was PBMCs, taken roughly 65 days after intestinal transplantation. This clonotype was sampled from a human patient who received an intestinal transplant, so some T cells may come from the graft donor. CDR3 loop: CASSFRRDYGYTF. The bases read TGTGCCAGCAGTTTCCGACGGGACTATGGCTACACCTTC.